The entry below describes one T cell receptor beta chain. Its specificity is unknown. The sample comes from a study of cytomegalovirus exposure and HLA in healthy donors. Study-level information: Early released data had around 88 million unique TCRs, all coming from HLA-typed donors.

Primers for the PCR totalled 60 Vbeta and 13 Jbeta. Libraries were prepared by immunoSEQ multiplex PCR; TCRdb keeps only in-frame clonotypes and omits some of them. Among a few hundred thousand clones listed, about 80% were seen once. Trimming cost V 4 bases and J 7 bases; bases outside gene matches: 17. There are 19 residues in the CDR3. The germline V gene has CDR1 SGHTA and CDR2 FQGNSA. Overall study findings and caveats: Some V segments (TRBV6-2 and TRBV6-3 among them) were excluded as indistinguishable.

Sequenced sample: PBMCs. The chain uses TRBV7-2 and TRBJ2-1; 12 bases are a match to TRBD2. This receptor was obtained from a man younger than 30 in good health and CMV-seronegative. The CDR3 DNA reads TGTGCCAGCAGCTCACCTTCGGGACTAGCGGGCGTTGTAAGGAATGAGCAGTTCTTC. Its translation is CASSSPSGLAGVVRNEQFF. The complete variable domain, with remaining parts taken from reference TRBV7-2 and TRBJ2-1, reads GAGVSQSPSNKVTEKGKDVELRCDPISGHTALYWYRQSLGQGLEFLIYFQGNSAPDKSGLPSDRFSAERTGGSVSTLTIQRTQQEDSAVYLCASSSPSGLAGVVRNEQFFGPGTRLTVL.